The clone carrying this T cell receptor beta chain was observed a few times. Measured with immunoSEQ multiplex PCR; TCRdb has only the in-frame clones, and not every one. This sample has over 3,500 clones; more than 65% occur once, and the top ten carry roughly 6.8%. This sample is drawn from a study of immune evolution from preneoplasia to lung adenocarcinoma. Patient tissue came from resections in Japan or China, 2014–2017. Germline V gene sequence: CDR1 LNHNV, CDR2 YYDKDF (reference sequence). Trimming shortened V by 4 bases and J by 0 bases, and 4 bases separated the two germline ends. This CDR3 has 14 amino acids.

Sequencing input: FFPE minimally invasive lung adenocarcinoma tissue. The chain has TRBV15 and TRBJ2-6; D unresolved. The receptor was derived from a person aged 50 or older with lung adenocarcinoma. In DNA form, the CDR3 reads TGTGCCACCAGCACAGGCTCTGGGGCCAACGTCCTGACTTTC. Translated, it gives CATSTGSGANVLTF.